This TCR beta chain stems from a study of beta chain features in type 1 diabetes. Study details: Sorted cell examination encompassed 85 million to 140 million cells across all samples. Study results and limitations: Researchers report that Type 1 diabetes patients had moderately but significantly shorter TCRB CDR3s across all four CD4+ subsets.

Since all of the isolated RNA was reverse transcribed, expressed TCRB transcripts were what got sequenced. Using immunoSEQ multiplex PCR, the repertoire was profiled, and TCRdb retains in-frame clones only, with some absent. The sample carries over 200,000 clones, about a tenth recorded once. This clone was observed a handful of times. What it binds is unknown. Trimming removed 7 bases from V and 7 bases from J; junction bases left unmatched: 4. There are 12 residues in the CDR3. The germline V gene has CDR1 KGHSH and CDR2 LQKENI. The J gene is TRBJ1-1, the V gene TRBV18; 9 bases line up with TRBD1. Sequenced input: naive CD4+ T cells from blood. The receptor comes from a man aged 25 to 40 with type 1 diabetes. The CDR3 spells CASWTGAGEAFF. For the CDR3, the DNA is TGTGCCAGCTGGACAGGGGCGGGTGAAGCTTTCTTT.